The sequence of this TCR beta chain was determined in a study of CD4 T cells in relation to SARS-CoV-2 and coronaviruses (dated by TCRdb to the early 2020s). General notes on the study: The ViraFEST assay cultured PBMCs with antigen for 10 days, then sequenced TCR beta CDR3s to find antigen-specific clonal expansions. An HIV-1 Nef peptide pool or a culture without peptide was used as the negative reference condition. Patient-derived lymphoblastoid cell lines were used to map the HLA restriction of shared crossreactive spike epitopes. At the level of individual TCR clonotypes, the study measured memory CD4+ T cell crossreactivity between SARS-CoV-2 spike protein and common cold coronavirus spike proteins. The Adaptive Biotechnologies TCR-sequencing kit was used to sequence samples from a few pre-COVID donors and the naive versus memory experiments, whereas other data were Illumina-based. For other donors in the study, expansion assays were sequenced with a different, Illumina-based TCR-beta assay. The paper as a whole reports these results and caveats: In roughly two thirds of donors, memory CD4+ clonotypes turned up that crossrecognized SARS-CoV-2 and at least one common cold coronavirus spike. Crossreactive clones showed significantly weaker SARS-CoV-2-driven expansion than monoreactive clones, consistent with antigenic imprinting. Because the crossreactivity analysis focused on spike protein, crossreactivity against other viral proteins was not assessed. Because no donor provided both pre-pandemic and post-infection samples, tracing the source of pre-existing responses was limited. Small numbers of patients and of tested TCRs were a limitation of the study.

Library prep was done by the immunoSEQ multiplex PCR assay. Turning to the authors' computational methods: During preprocessing, nonproductive sequences were removed, as were CDR3s that did not start with C, did not end with F or W, or were shorter than 7 amino acids. Antigen-specific clonotypes were called with the MANAFEST web app, based on expansion relative to reference and other culture wells. To be counted as positive, a clone had to show significant expansion compared with the reference culture, at an FDR below 0.05, in 2 of 3 replicate wells. Positive clones also required significant expansion versus all other tandem wells and an odds ratio above 5. Pairwise Levenshtein distance, computed with the stringdist R package after three terminal residues were trimmed from each end, was used as the measure of CDR3 homology. In TCRdb, the immuneACCESS table is reduced to in-frame sequences with V and J assigned. These tables do not hold every clone; where another copy was compared, an unresolved V gene accounts for under half, and the others remain unexplained. V, J and clone size reflect that table, while D and trimming were determined from the DNA. The sample table lists 15,000 to 20,000 clones, about 80% of them with a count of one. The top ten clonotypes cover roughly a sixth of the sample.

CD4+ T cells from unexposed donors were collected before the COVID-19 pandemic (2011-2018). The EasySep CD4+ T cell isolation kit was used to isolate CD4+ T cells once the cultures had run for under 11 days. As far as cell numbers permitted, CD4+ T cells from unexposed donors were tested for reactivity against SARS-CoV-2 S and N as well as four spike pools from common cold coronaviruses. Each well received approximately 2 million PBMCs, cultured in IMDM supplemented with around 4.7% human AB serum and around 9 IU/ml IL-2. Half of the culture medium was replaced with fresh IL-2-containing medium on days 3 and 7. Triplicate replicate wells were generally used for each peptide culture condition. The leukapheresis product for the unexposed donors was obtained through commercial purchase. PBMCs were isolated from leukapheresis product or whole blood by Ficoll-Paque PLUS gradient centrifugation. PBMCs were either cryopreserved at -140 degrees C or used fresh in the expansion assay. The QIAamp Micro DNA Kit was used to extract genomic DNA from the CD4+ T cells.

A note on this clone: What this receptor recognizes is not known. Per-nucleotide qualities are absent, and no much larger clonotype sits a single base away.

The germline V gene supplies CDR1 ENHRY and CDR2 SYGVKD. Compared with germline, V lacks 10 bases and J lacks 6 bases; bases without a gene match: 8. The CDR3 numbers 14 residues from cysteine through phenylalanine. Just CDR3 DNA is preserved here, 42 bases in frame from base 1. The clonotype was recovered from a human donor in good health. This sequence uses TRBV10-3 and TRBJ2-1, and 11 bases in between align with TRBD2. Specimen: CD4+ T cells from PBMCs, cultured in vitro. The CDR3 reads as follows: CATLTSGSPNEQFF. The DNA reads TGTGCCACCCTAACTAGCGGGAGTCCCAATGAGCAGTTCTTC.